This T cell receptor (beta chain) comes out of a study of somatic mutations in cytotoxic T cells in rheumatoid arthritis. The CDR3 is made up of 14 amino acids. Deletions cut 1 base from V and 5 bases from J, with 12 bases between. The germline V gene encodes CDR1 SGDLS and CDR2 YYNGEE. Profiling relied on immunoSEQ multiplex PCR, and the TCRdb table lists in-frame clones only, not all of them. This sample yields about 16,000 clones, of which 75% to 80% are seen a single time; under 25% belongs to the top ten. This clone was seen more than once but under ten times. This receptor was obtained from an adult with rheumatoid arthritis. The sample taken for sequencing was CD8+ T cells sorted from blood. The chain recombines TRBV9 with TRBJ1-1; possibly TRBD1 for D (6 bases). The CDR3 DNA reads as TGTGCCAGCAGCGTAAACTCCCAGGGGACTGAAGCTTTCTTT. This sequence encodes CASSVNSQGTEAFF.